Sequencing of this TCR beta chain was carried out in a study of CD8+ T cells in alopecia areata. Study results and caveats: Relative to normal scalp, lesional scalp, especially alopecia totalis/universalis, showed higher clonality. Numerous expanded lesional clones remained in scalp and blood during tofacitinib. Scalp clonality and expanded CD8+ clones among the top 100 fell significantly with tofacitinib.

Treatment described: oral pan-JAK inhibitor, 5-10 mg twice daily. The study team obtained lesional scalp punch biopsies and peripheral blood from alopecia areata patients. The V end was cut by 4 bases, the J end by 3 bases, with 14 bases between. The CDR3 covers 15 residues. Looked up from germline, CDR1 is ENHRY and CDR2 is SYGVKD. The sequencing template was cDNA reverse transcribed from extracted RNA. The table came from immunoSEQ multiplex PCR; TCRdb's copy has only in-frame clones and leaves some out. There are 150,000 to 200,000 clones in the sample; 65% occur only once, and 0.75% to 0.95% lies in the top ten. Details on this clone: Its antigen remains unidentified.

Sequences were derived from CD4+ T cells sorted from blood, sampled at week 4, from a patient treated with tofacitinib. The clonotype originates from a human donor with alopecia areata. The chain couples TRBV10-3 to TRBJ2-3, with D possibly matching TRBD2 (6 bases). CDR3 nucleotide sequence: TGTGCCATCAGTGTAGGTCAGGGAGGAACAGATACGCAGTATTTT. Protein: CAISVGQGGTDTQYF.